These T cell receptor beta chains were read from a single sample in a study of blood T cell repertoires in COVID-19. Profiled with immunoSEQ multiplex PCR; TCRdb holds only in-frame clones, not every one. The table records 200,000 to 300,000 clones, over 80% of them present only once. Material for sequencing was peripheral blood. The receptors were sampled from a woman in her forties who had recovered from COVID-19. Both conserved end residues are part of each CDR3. D genes are given only for firm matches. The listing skips clone size in some rows; elsewhere it reads once, few, many or a size class.

>.|TRBJ1-5|.|TRBV5-6
TGTGCCAGCAGGTACTGGGGGGGGATTCAGCCCCAGCATTTT
CASRYWGGIQPQHF
>.|TRBJ1-6|.|TRBV11-2
TGTGCCAGCACCAGTCTAAGGGACATATTGCGAAATTCACCCCTCCACTTT
CASTSLRDILRNSPLHF
>.|TRBJ2-1|.|TRBV4-2
TGTGCCAGCAGCCAAGTCGGGACTCCGAGCTCCTACAATGAGCAGTTCTTC
CASSQVGTPSSYNEQFF
>TRBD2|TRBJ2-1|.|TRBV2
TGTGCCAGCAGACCGGGACTAGACCCCTACAATGAGCAGTTCTTC
CASRPGLDPYNEQFF
>.|TRBJ1-2|.|TRBV10-3
TGTGCCATCAGTGAGTTGGAACAGACAGGACGCAACTATGGCTACACCTTC
CAISELEQTGRNYGYTF
>.|TRBJ1-2|.|TRBV7-2
TGTGCCAGCAGCTTATTAGAGGAACTTGGCTACACCTTC
CASSLLEELGYTF
>.|TRBJ1-1|.|TRBV29-1
TGCAGCGGCCATCACCCGGTTTTATCCGGAGGTGAAGCTTTCTTT
CSGHHPVLSGGEAFF
>TRBD2|TRBJ2-7|.|TRBV18
TGTGCCAGCTCACTAGCGGGGGGCGACTACGAGCAGTACTTC
CASSLAGGDYEQYF
>.|TRBJ2-5|.|TRBV7-8
TGTGCCAGCAGCTTAGCTCAGTCGTCGGGGAAGACCCAGTACTTC
CASSLAQSSGKTQYF
>.|TRBJ2-5|once|TRBV9
TGTGCCAGCAGCTCCGAGGGGGGCGGGGGCAGGGAGACCCAGTACTTC
CASSSEGGGGRETQYF
>.|TRBJ1-1|.|TRBV3-1/TRBV3-2
TGTGCCAGCAGCCGGGGACAAATGAACACTGAAGCTTTCTTT
CASSRGQMNTEAFF
>.|TRBJ1-4|.|TRBV12-3/TRBV12-4
TGTGCCAGCAGCACGACAGTGGATGAAAAACTGTTTTTT
CASSTTVDEKLFF
>.|TRBJ2-7|.|TRBV14
TGTGCCAGCAGCCCCTCGAGGGTCAACGAGCAGTACTTC
CASSPSRVNEQYF
>TRBD2|TRBJ2-5|.|TRBV11-2
TGTGCCAGCGAACCGGGAGGGGCGGAGACCCAGTACTTC
CASEPGGAETQYF
>.|TRBJ1-1|.|TRBV7-2
TGTGCCAGCAGCTCCTGGGGAGGGAACACTGAAGCTTTCTTT
CASSSWGGNTEAFF
>.|TRBJ2-3|.|TRBV27
TGTGCCAGCAGTCGGAGAGCTAGCACAGATACGCAGTATTTT
CASSRRASTDTQYF
>TRBD1|TRBJ1-6|.|TRBV4-3
TGCGCCAGCAGCCAAGAGAGGCAGGGGGTCGGAAATAATTCACCCCTCCACTTT
CASSQERQGVGNNSPLHF
>TRBD1|TRBJ1-1|.|TRBV5-5
TGTGCCAGCAGCCAATTGACAGGGTCGACTGAAGCTTTCTTT
CASSQLTGSTEAFF
>.|TRBJ1-2|.|TRBV30
TGTGCCTGGATAGACAGATACTATGGCTACACCTTC
CAWIDRYYGYTF
>.|TRBJ2-1|.|TRBV18
TGTGCCAGCTCACCGTTAGACAGGTCGATAAGCAATGAGCAGTTCTTC
CASSPLDRSISNEQFF
>.|TRBJ2-5|.|TRBV4-3
TGCGCCAGCAGCCAAGATCCGGGTGGAGGGAGGCAGACCCAGTACTTC
CASSQDPGGGRQTQYF
>.|TRBJ2-3|.|TRBV7-2
TGTGCCAGCAGCTCCCCTGAGGGCGGGGGCTCAGATACGCAGTATTTT
CASSSPEGGGSDTQYF
>TRBD2|TRBJ2-7|.|TRBV5-4
TGTGCCAGCAGCCCGCGGGGGGGAACCCCCTACGAGCAGTACTTC
CASSPRGGTPYEQYF
>TRBD1|TRBJ2-7|.|TRBV18
TGTGCCAGCTCACTTTTAACAGGGGGCTCGGGCGAGCAGTACTTC
CASSLLTGGSGEQYF
>TRBD2|TRBJ2-7|.|TRBV19
TGTGCCAGTAAAGGCAGCGGGGGGAGCTCCTACGAGCAGTACTTC
CASKGSGGSSYEQYF
>.|TRBJ1-6|few|TRBV6-1
TGTGCCAGCAGTGAATTCCTGAGCTCCTATAATTCACCCCTCCACTTT
CASSEFLSSYNSPLHF